The 16 T cell receptor beta chains below come from one sample, sequenced in a study of T-cell reconstitution after alpha-beta-depleted transplantation in children. TCRbeta library construction was performed incorporating unique molecular identifiers. TCRdb analysed the PCR reads with MiXCR anew, one entry per CDR3 protein. The table shows hundreds of thousands of distinct CDR3 sequences, with approximately 17% occurring only once. The specimen was PBMCs from the stem cell graft donor, collected from the stem cell graft. The receptor set was obtained from a human donor who donated a stem cell graft to a child with acute myeloid leukemia.

This clonotype appeared a few times. The V and J genes are TRBV9 and TRBJ1-5; the match to TRBD1 covers 8 bases. The CDR3 is 16 residues long. The V segment lost 3 bases and the J segment 0 bases; nucleotides outside the gene matches: 5. The germline CDR1 and CDR2 sequences are SGDLS and YYNGEE. The CDR3 region has the DNA TGTGCCAGCAGCGCCGGACAGGGCTATAGCAATCAGCCCCAGCATTTT. Encoded protein: CASSAGQGYSNQPQHF.

The chain joins TRBV12-3 or TRBV12-4 to TRBJ2-1; D uncertain. This CDR3 is 15 amino acids long. Trimming pared 7 bases from V and 6 bases from J, leaving 19 bases between. The CDR3 DNA reads as TGTGCCAGCACCCCCGGGCAGGTTAAGGGCAATGAGCAGTTCTTC. Protein: CASTPGQVKGNEQFF.

Many counts were recorded for this clonotype. The rearrangement links TRBV7-9 to TRBJ2-1; unclear D gene. Germline V gene sequence: CDR1 SEHNR, CDR2 FQNEAQ (reference sequence). The CDR3 has 14 amino acids. V shed 1 base and J shed 9 bases, with 13 bases lying between them. CDR3 nucleotides: TGTGCCAGCAGCTTAGAGGAAACCAGGCGTGAGCAGTTCTTC. Amino acid sequence: CASSLEETRREQFF.

This clonotype was seen more than once but under ten times. The chain combines TRBV12-3 or TRBV12-4 with TRBJ2-1; D may be TRBD2 (6 bases). The ends were cut back, 7 bases at V and 8 bases at J, with 21 bases in the middle. This CDR3 contains 15 residues. CDR3 region: CASTHWLGGEDEQFF. The CDR3 nucleotides are TGTGCCAGCACCCACTGGCTTGGCGGGGAAGATGAGCAGTTCTTC.

This clonotype came up many times. V and J are TRBV5-1 and TRBJ1-2, with 8 bases matching TRBD1. Trimming cost V 4 bases and J 6 bases; bases outside gene matches: 5. The CDR3 consists of 13 residues. The germline V gene has CDR1 SGHRS and CDR2 YFSETQ. DNA for the CDR3: TGCGCCAGCAGCCTGTTGACAGGGGATGGCTACACCTTC. Translation: CASSLLTGDGYTF.

The table lists this clonotype with a few counts. V and J are TRBV12-3 or TRBV12-4 and TRBJ2-3, with D maybe TRBD2 (5 bases). The CDR3 extends over 15 amino acids. V dropped 7 bases and J dropped 5 bases, with 19 bases sitting between them. The CDR3 here is CASKLGRFPRDTQYF. The CDR3 DNA reads TGTGCCAGCAAACTAGGACGGTTTCCGAGAGATACGCAGTATTTT.

The table lists this clonotype with many counts. The chain combines TRBV5-6 with TRBJ2-7, with D perhaps assigned TRBD1 or TRBD2 (5 bases each). The CDR3 extends over 14 amino acids. Germline CDR1 SGHDT, CDR2 YYEEEE. V lost 0 bases to trimming and J lost 5 bases, with 12 bases between them. CDR3 DNA: TGTGCCAGCAGCTTGGCCGGGGCGCGGAACGAGCAGTACTTC. This codes for CASSLAGARNEQYF.

The chain links TRBV24-1 to TRBJ1-3; TRBD1 matches 9 bases. This CDR3 has 17 residues. Trimming took 3 bases from V and 2 from J; bases not matched to a gene: 7. Germline V gene sequence: CDR1 KGHDR, CDR2 SFDVKD. The CDR3 DNA follows: TGTGCCACCAGTGATCCGGGACAGGGAGGAGCTGGAAACACCATATATTTT. This gives the protein CATSDPGQGGAGNTIYF.

The chain combines TRBV7-2 with TRBJ2-1, with 12 positions matching TRBD2. The germline CDR1 and CDR2 sequences are SGHTA and FQGNSA. This CDR3 has 14 amino acids. The V and J ends lost 1 base and 14 bases, in that order; junction bases with no gene match: 6. CDR3 amino acids: CASSLGTSGAREFF. CDR3 in DNA: TGTGCCAGCAGCTTAGGGACTAGCGGGGCCCGGGAGTTCTTC.

The chain joins TRBV10-3 to TRBJ1-1; D not resolved. The CDR3 totals 16 residues. V shed 2 bases and J shed 0 bases, with 13 bases lying between them. Per germline, CDR1 ENHRY and CDR2 SYGVKD. This CDR3 reads CAISETAAVMNTEAFF. In DNA, the CDR3 is TGTGCCATCAGTGAGACGGCGGCAGTGATGAACACTGAAGCTTTCTTT.

Concerning this clonotype: It may be a read error: a sequence one base away is much more abundant. This CDR3 is missing its conserved last phenylalanine or tryptophan, likely due to a read error. The chain uses TRBV6-5 and TRBJ1-1; maybe TRBD1 (5 bases). Trimming shortened V by 0 bases and J by 2 bases, and 10 bases separated the two germline ends. The length of the CDR3 is 15 residues. From germline, CDR1 is MNHEY and CDR2 SVGAGI. This chain's CDR3 is CASSYSMGLNTEAFL. The DNA of the CDR3 is TGTGCCAGCAGTTACTCGATGGGGCTAAACACTGAAGCTTTCCTT.

This clonotype was counted a few times. The rearrangement joins TRBV12-3 or TRBV12-4 to TRBJ1-2, with a possible D match to TRBD1 (5 bases). Trimming removed 7 bases from V and 5 bases from J, with 14 bases in between. The CDR3 covers 13 residues. Here the CDR3 reads CASKGRAGYGYTF. CDR3 DNA: TGTGCCAGCAAGGGGAGGGCGGGGTATGGCTACACCTTC.

CDR3 region: CASSLGGTVSSYNEQFF. CDR3 sequence (DNA): TGCGCCAGCAGCTTAGGGGGGACAGTAAGCTCCTACAATGAGCAGTTCTTC. V usage is TRBV5-1 and J usage is TRBJ2-1; D perhaps matches TRBD1 (7 bases). Germline-derived CDR1 and CDR2 are SGHRS and YFSETQ. V was trimmed by 2 bases and J by 0 bases, leaving 15 bases between them. CDR3 length: 17 residues.

The chain combines TRBV7-9 with TRBJ2-1; tentative D call: TRBD2 (5 bases). Deletions cut 5 bases from V and 6 bases from J, with 11 bases between. The CDR3 has 13 residues. Germline lookup yields CDR1 SEHNR and CDR2 FQNEAQ (reference sequence). CDR3 nucleotides: TGTGCCAGCAGCCCCCCGGGGTTCAATGAGCAGTTCTTC. It yields the protein CASSPPGFNEQFF. The full variable domain, in which reference TRBV7-9 and TRBJ2-1 provide the parts outside the CDR3, is DTGVSQNPRHKITKRGQNVTFRCDPISEHNRLYWYRQTLGQGPEFLTYFQNEAQLEKSRLLSDRFSAERPKGSFSTLEIQRTEQGDSAMYLCASSPPGFNEQFFGPGTRLTVL.

This clonotype was counted ten times or more. The gene calls are TRBV10-1 and TRBJ2-2; D might be TRBD1 or TRBD2, each matching 5 bases. CDR1 is WNHNN and CDR2 is SYGVQD in the germline V gene (reference sequence). The CDR3 extends over 13 amino acids. CDR3 region: CATGTPNTGELFF. CDR3 in DNA: TGCGCTACCGGGACCCCGAACACCGGGGAGCTGTTTTTT.

The rearrangement links TRBV6-2 or TRBV6-3 to TRBJ2-4, with 9 positions matching TRBD2. This CDR3 is 16 amino acids long. V shed 5 bases, J shed 3 bases, and the junction held 8 bases outside the gene matches. The germline V gene encodes CDR1 MNHEY and CDR2 SVGEGT. CDR3 DNA sequence: TGTGCCAGCAGTACCGGACTAGCGAGGGGCAAAAACATTCAGTACTTC. This gives the protein CASSTGLARGKNIQYF.